This T cell receptor beta chain was identified during a study of cytomegalovirus exposure and HLA in healthy donors (TCRdb year 2017). With respect to the entire study: In an earlier analysis of 550 to 750 of the donors, 250 to 350 Gb of sequence data and just under 120 million unique TCR beta sequences from about 190 million T cells were reported. The later analysis used no new phenotypic data to find candidate immune exposures, relying instead on TCR beta sequences and their occurrence across donors. To predict cytomegalovirus infection status, the study brought together high-throughput TCR immunosequencing, statistical association of individual TCRs with disease status, and machine learning. Roughly 320 gigabases of sequencing data and around 85 million unique TCR sequences made up an early release that covered around 640 HLA-typed donors. Several DR-DQ haplotypes were treated as single units for association and clustering because of strong linkage in the cohort. The number of typed donors differed by locus: roughly 629-640 for A, B, C, DRB1 and DQB1; 522 for DQA1; some 610 for DPA1; and around 490 for DPB1. An earlier analysis of around 540 of the donors applied high-throughput TCR beta sequencing to assess whether each TCR beta V gene segment acted as functional or pseudogenic. Alongside the repertoire data, information on donor age, sex, ethnicity and CMV serostatus was compiled. A later genetic analysis took genome-wide SNP genotypes for about three fifths of the 666 donors and used that subset as a discovery cohort. The study aimed to test whether signatures of past pathogen exposure could be identified by cataloging public T cell receptors. Every discovery cohort repertoire had been produced on one sequencing platform. To study patterns of TCR occurrence, a later analysis re-analyzed previously published TCR beta repertoires from around 670 donors and added high-resolution HLA genotyping. Among around 400 genotyped donors of the cohort, an average of about 220,000 unique TCR beta nucleotide sequences was sequenced per donor, of which about 19% were non-productive. Class I and class II HLA loci were covered by the typing at four-digit resolution. Using immunosequencing, the study profiled T cell repertoires from 666 subjects and related those repertoires to cytomegalovirus serostatus. Of the 300 to 500 genotyped donors, over 80% were placed in the genetic ancestry cluster associated with self-reported Caucasian donors. In addition to the first cohort of about 650 subjects, a separate validation cohort of about 120 different subjects was used. Here is what the overall study found, with its caveats: The cohort was sequenced for TCR beta chains only, and without alpha or paired-chain data the features that could be detected were limited. A group of highly shared sequence variants was considered likely to be a technical artifact of the sequencing pipeline. A later analysis found that HLA-associated TCR beta chains were more clonally expanded and had lower generation probabilities than equally common non-associated chains. In a later analysis, around 17,000 TCR beta sequences were associated with specific HLA alleles at a false discovery rate of 0.05. CMV serostatus was the only immune exposure information available for the cohort. In both the original and validation cohorts, the classifier was reported to diagnose cytomegalovirus status with high specificity and sensitivity. Because the 87-base-pair reads could not distinguish some IMGT-functional V segments, including TRBV6-2 and TRBV6-3, those segments were excluded. A further reported finding was that TCR beta sequences accurately predicted the HLA-A and HLA-B alleles for most subjects in the first cohort. In a later analysis, the rate of TCR association differed among HLA loci, with DRB1 alleles having the most associated TCRs and HLA-C alleles having the fewest. In vitro tests confirmed that a few of the cytomegalovirus-associated TCR beta chains recognize cytomegalovirus antigens. In a later genetic analysis, fewer N-insertions in productive TCRs were reported among donors in an Asian-associated ancestry cluster than the roughly 700-donor mean. Sequencing depth was assumed to be roughly uniform across donors in the presence/absence analyses, though that assumption may not hold. A later analysis found that most CMV-associated TCR beta chains appeared HLA-restricted, with HLA associations seemingly driven largely by CMV exposure. Assigning TCR associations to individual alleles was difficult when HLA alleles, especially DR and DQ, strongly co-occurred. Correlated functional status among segregating V segments might reflect linkage disequilibrium, but an unknown experimental factor could not be ruled out. In the study, about 150 TCR beta chains were listed as associated with cytomegalovirus. Because counts were too low, seventeen rarely observed V segments, including chromosome 9 orphons, were excluded from the earlier analysis of 587 of the donors. It was suggested by the authors that the approach could potentially be generalized to other disease states and immunological phenotypes. In a later analysis, several top co-occurrence clusters were reported to appear linked to parvovirus B19, influenza, CMV and Epstein-Barr virus. While some public TCRs were present in many individuals, most TCR sequences turned up only very rarely across donors. Because HLA typing was unavailable for some donors at each locus, only the typed subset was used in association tests. Broadly in line with IMGT annotations, most TCR beta V segments showed up in productive rearrangements about 87% or about 30% of the time in an earlier analysis of under 700 of the donors. V-gene and J-gene trimming of TCR beta chains was associated with a missense DCLRE1C variant in a later genetic analysis, and the association was replicated in an independent cohort.

To prepare the library, the immunoSEQ multiplex PCR assay was applied. For the multiplex PCR, a mixture combining 60 forward primers for TCR Vbeta segments and 13 reverse primers for TCR Jbeta segments was used. The CDR3 region of rearranged TCR beta genes was amplified from genomic DNA by a multiplex PCR assay. The Illumina HiSeq System was used to sequence the amplified TCR beta libraries as 87-base-pair reads. The published analysis was carried out like this. In a later analysis, some 80 million unique TCR beta chains were counted across the roughly 670 repertoires, and some 10 million of these chains were shared by at least two donors. Raw reads were error-corrected and collapsed into unique sequences with a nearest-neighbor algorithm that merged closely related sequences to remove PCR and sequencing errors. CDR3 sequences were aligned to IMGT reference sequences to assign V, D and J gene segments. For a sequence to be retained, a match of at least six nucleotides to both a V gene segment and a J gene segment was required. A rearrangement counted as productive if the CDR3 had no stop codons and remained in frame with V and J, and every other rearrangement counted as non-productive. Following IMGT convention, CDR3 was defined as the stretch from the second conserved V-encoded cysteine to the conserved J-encoded phenylalanine. In an earlier analysis of 550 to 650 of the donors, sequences lacking an unambiguous match to a single V gene segment were excluded. An earlier analysis of some 500 of the donors classified V segments as functional when productive rearrangements were above 56.7% and as segregating when the standard deviation between donors was above 5%. A statistical classification framework was developed to diagnose cytomegalovirus status using the catalog of TCR beta chain sequences. V and J gene assignment, in a later analysis, came from comparing TCR nucleotide sequences with IMGT/GENE-DB human TR gene sequences. Using the TCRdist pipeline, a later analysis assigned CDR3 sequences along with most-parsimonious VDJ recombination scenarios. In a later analysis, each TCR beta chain was defined by its CDR3 amino acid sequence together with its V-gene family, and reads without a unique V-gene family were excluded. In a later analysis, nearly 600 highly shared, low-generation-probability nucleotide sequences were removed to address suspected cross-contamination and a sequencing artifact. A later analysis calculated a clonal expansion index for each public chain from normalized within-repertoire ranks of inferred template counts. In a later analysis, generation probabilities were computed with a VDJ recombination model fitted to out-of-frame rearrangements, and the resulting probabilities were checked against IGoR. In a later analysis, TCR-TCR, TCR-HLA and TCR-CMV co-occurrence was scored with hypergeometric tests, and a repertoire-size bias correction was applied to TCR pairs. False discovery rates were estimated in a later analysis by permuting HLA or CMV assignments 20 times. In a later analysis, co-occurring TCRs were grouped with DBSCAN, and TCRdist sequence similarity was added when clustering was performed within HLA-allele-positive subsets. Repertoires with fewer than 30,000 or more than 120,000 public chains were left out of co-occurrence clustering, as were a handful of repertoires with anomalous nucleotide sharing. The clones in this table, taken by TCRdb from immuneACCESS, are in-frame only. Not every clone is retained; where verified, under half of the shortfall comes from an unresolved V gene, and the cause of the rest is unknown. V, J and clone size are taken as reported in that table, and D and trimming were inferred from the DNA itself. The sample table records some 180,000 clones; around 77% of these occur just once. The ten largest clonotypes hold 1.9% of the sample.

CDR1 and CDR2 (MNHEY, SVGAGI) derive from the germline V gene. Relative to germline, V is 6 bases shorter and J is 2 bases shorter, with 16 bases between their ends. The CDR3 measures 15 amino acids from cysteine to phenylalanine. Only CDR3 DNA remains: 45 bases, in frame from the first base. A remark on this clone: It lacks a known antigen. Base qualities are not at hand, and no much larger clone is one base apart.

The cohort was made up of approximately 700 healthy bone marrow donors. Cohort members were all nominally healthy when sampled, although unrecorded immune exposures were likely present. The donor tested CMV seronegative, placing the donor among the 300 to 450 seronegative members of the cohort. A peripheral blood sample was provided by each donor, and peripheral blood mononuclear cells were used for TCR beta sequencing. The Qiagen DNeasy Blood Extraction Kit was used to extract genomic DNA from the blood cell samples. This TCR was sampled from a woman aged 30 to 39 in good health and CMV-seronegative. In this chain, TRBV6-5 is recombined with TRBJ1-2; a tentative D match to TRBD1 spans 6 bases. The source material was PBMCs. CDR3 loop: CASRDPGQRNYGYTF. The DNA reads as follows: TGTGCCAGCAGAGATCCGGGACAAAGGAACTATGGCTACACCTTC.